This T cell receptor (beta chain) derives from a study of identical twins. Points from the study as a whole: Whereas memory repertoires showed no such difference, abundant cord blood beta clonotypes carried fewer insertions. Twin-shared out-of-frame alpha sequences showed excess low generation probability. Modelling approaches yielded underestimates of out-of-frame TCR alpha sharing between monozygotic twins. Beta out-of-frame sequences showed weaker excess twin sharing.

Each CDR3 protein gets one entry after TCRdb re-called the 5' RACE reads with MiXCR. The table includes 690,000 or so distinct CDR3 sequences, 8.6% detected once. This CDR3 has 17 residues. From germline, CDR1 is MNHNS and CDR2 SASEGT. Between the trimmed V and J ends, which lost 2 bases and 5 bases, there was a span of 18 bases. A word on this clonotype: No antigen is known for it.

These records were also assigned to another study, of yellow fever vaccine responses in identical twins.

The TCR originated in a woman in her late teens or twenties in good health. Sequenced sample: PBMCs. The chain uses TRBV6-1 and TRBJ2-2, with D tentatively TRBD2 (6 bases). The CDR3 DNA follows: TGTGCCAGCAGTGAAAATTGGTCGTCGGGGGAGACCGGGGAGCTGTTTTTT. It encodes CASSENWSSGETGELFF.